This T cell receptor (beta chain) appears in the sequencing data of a study of CD8+ T cells in alopecia areata. In the study overall: It was oral tofacitinib, at 5 to 10 mg twice daily, that treated patients received. Affected scalp percentage set treated patients' severity scores. Study-level points and caveats: Many expanded lesional clones remained in scalp and blood on tofacitinib.

This clone was recorded only once. Its antigen remains unknown. RNA was extracted and reverse transcribed into cDNA as the sequencing template. This table comes from immunoSEQ multiplex PCR, and its TCRdb copy is limited to in-frame clones, with some not included. The sample shows roughly 140,000 clones, 82% of them seen only once. This sample's treatment: oral pan-JAK inhibitor, 5-10 mg twice daily. The ends were cut back, 0 bases at V and 2 bases at J, with 15 bases in the middle. CDR3 length: 16 amino acids. CDR1 and CDR2 (germline): SGHRS, YFSETQ. The source of this sequence is a human donor with alopecia areata. Sequencing was performed on CD8+ T cells sorted from blood, taken at week 4, from a patient treated with tofacitinib. The rearrangement joins TRBV5-1 to TRBJ2-7; D perhaps matches TRBD1 (8 bases). The CDR3 protein is CASSLGTGRGTYEQYF. As DNA, the CDR3 is TGCGCCAGCAGCTTGGGGACAGGGAGGGGGACCTACGAGCAGTACTTC.